Sequencing of this T cell receptor (beta chain) was carried out in a study of Ad26.COV2.S vaccination and SARS-CoV-2 variants. Study-level information: Once or twice, 56 days apart, Ad26.COV2.S was delivered intramuscularly. Study findings and constraints: After vaccination, substantial breadth of spike-specific CD8+ and CD4+ responses was reported. Recipients of vaccine and of placebo showed similar breadth of their non-spike TCR repertoires. Spike-specific TCR breadth was greater after Ad26.COV2.S than placebo.

Stated treatment: roughly 20 received Ad26.COV2.S at low or high dose, single or two shots; 5 received placebo; per-sample allocation not given. Day 63 following the first vaccine or placebo injection was when the samples were taken. The protocol was immunoSEQ multiplex PCR, while the TCRdb copy is restricted to in-frame clones and leaves out a portion. The sample has hundreds of thousands of clones; 92% are singletons. Germline CDR1 reads MGHRA; CDR2 reads YSYEKL. The ends lost 1 base at V and 5 bases at J; junction bases unmatched: 2. The CDR3 sequence is 16 residues long. With regard to this clone: Its antigen is not known.

This clonotype originated in a person aged 18-65 years who received the Ad26.COV2.S COVID-19 vaccine or a placebo. The material sequenced was peripheral blood, taken in a trial of Ad26.COV2.S vaccine versus placebo. The rearrangement links TRBV4-1 to TRBJ2-1, with 13 positions matching TRBD2. The CDR3 is CASSQGTSGGNNEQFF. The CDR3 DNA follows: TGCGCCAGCAGCCAAGGGACTAGCGGGGGAAACAATGAGCAGTTCTTC.